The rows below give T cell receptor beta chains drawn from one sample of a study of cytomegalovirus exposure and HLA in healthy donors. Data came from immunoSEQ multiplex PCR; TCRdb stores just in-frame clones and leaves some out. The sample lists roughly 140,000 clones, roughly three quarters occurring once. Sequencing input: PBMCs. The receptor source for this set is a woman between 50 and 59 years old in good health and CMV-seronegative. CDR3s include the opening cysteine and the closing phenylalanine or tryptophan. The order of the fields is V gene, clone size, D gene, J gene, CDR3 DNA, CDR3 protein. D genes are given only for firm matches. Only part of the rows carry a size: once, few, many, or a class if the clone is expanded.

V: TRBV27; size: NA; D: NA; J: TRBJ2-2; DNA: TGTGCCAGCCATCACGTAGGGGTGATGAATACCGGGGAGCTGTTTTTT; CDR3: CASHHVGVMNTGELFF
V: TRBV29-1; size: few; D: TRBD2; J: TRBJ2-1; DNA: TGCAGCGTTGAAAGACTAGCGGGGGGCTACAATGAGCAGTTCTTC; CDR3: CSVERLAGGYNEQFF
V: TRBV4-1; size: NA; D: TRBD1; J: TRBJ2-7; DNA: TGCGCCAGCAGCCATGACGGCCGGGACAGGACCTACGAGCAGTACTTC; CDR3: CASSHDGRDRTYEQYF
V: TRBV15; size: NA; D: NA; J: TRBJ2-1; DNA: TGTGCCACCAAAATGTTGTGCAGTGAGTTCTTC; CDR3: CATKMLCSEFF
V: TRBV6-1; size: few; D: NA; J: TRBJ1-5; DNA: TGTGCCAGCAGTGACCTGGCCCCCCAGCCCCAGCATTTT; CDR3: CASSDLAPQPQHF
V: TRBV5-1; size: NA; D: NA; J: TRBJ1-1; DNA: TGCGCCAGCAGCCCTCGACAGGTGGGCACTGAAGCTTTCTTT; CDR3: CASSPRQVGTEAFF
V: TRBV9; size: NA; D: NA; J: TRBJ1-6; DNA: TGTGCCAGCAGCAGACAGGCCCCCATCAACAGCTATAATTCACCCCTCCACTTT; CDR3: CASSRQAPINSYNSPLHF
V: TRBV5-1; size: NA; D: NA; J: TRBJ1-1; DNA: TGCGCCAGCACGACCTGGGTGGGGGGCACTGAAGCTTTCTTT; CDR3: CASTTWVGGTEAFF
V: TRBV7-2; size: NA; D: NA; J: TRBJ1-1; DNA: TGTGCCAGCAGCCTCCCCGGGAGGGACACTGAAGCTTTCTTT; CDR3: CASSLPGRDTEAFF
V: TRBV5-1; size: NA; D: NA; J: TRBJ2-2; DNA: TGCGCCAGCAGCTTGTTGTCCCAGGGCAACACCGGGGAGCTGTTTTTT; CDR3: CASSLLSQGNTGELFF
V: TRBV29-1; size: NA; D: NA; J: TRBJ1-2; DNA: TGCAGCACCGGGACACTCCCTCCGGGTGGCTACACCTTC; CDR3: CSTGTLPPGGYTF
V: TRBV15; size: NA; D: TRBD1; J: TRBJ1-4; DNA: TGTGCCACCAGCACCGACAGGGGAGGATCCAATGAAAAACTGTTTTTT; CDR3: CATSTDRGGSNEKLFF
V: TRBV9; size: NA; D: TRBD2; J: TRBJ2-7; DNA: TGTGCCAGCAGCGCCGAGCTAGCGGGGGGATACGAGCAGTACTTC; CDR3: CASSAELAGGYEQYF
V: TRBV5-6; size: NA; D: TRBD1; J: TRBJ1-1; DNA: TGTGCCAGCAGCCCCCCCCCGTACGGGACAGGGATTAGCACTGAAGCTTTCTTT; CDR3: CASSPPPYGTGISTEAFF
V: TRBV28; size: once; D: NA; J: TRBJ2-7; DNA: TGTGCCAGCAGTCCCCAATCCAGGGGCGAGCAGTACTTC; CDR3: CASSPQSRGEQYF
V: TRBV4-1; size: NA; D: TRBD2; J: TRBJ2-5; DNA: TGCGCCAGCAGCCAAGATTTAGCGGGGGGGGTTTCTTGGTACCAAGAGACCCAGTACTTC; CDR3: CASSQDLAGGVSWYQETQYF
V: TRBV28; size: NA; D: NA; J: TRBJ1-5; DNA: TGTGCCAGCAGTTTATGGGTCAGGGTGAGCAATCAGCCCCAGCATTTT; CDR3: CASSLWVRVSNQPQHF
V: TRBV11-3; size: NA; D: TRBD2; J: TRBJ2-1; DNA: TGTGCCAGCAGCTTCTCGGGGGGAAAGCAGGAGCAGTTCTTC; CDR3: CASSFSGGKQEQFF
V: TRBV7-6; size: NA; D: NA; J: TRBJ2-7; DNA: TGTGCCAGCAGCCCCCTGGGGCACTCCTACGAGCAGTACTTC; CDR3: CASSPLGHSYEQYF
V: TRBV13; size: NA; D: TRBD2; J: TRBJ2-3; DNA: TGTGCCAGCAGTGTCGGGGGGAATGTAGATACGCAGTATTTT; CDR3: CASSVGGNVDTQYF
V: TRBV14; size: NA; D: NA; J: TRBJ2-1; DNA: TGTGCCAGCAGCCAATGGATGGGCGGGTCTAACAATGAGCAGTTCTTC; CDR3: CASSQWMGGSNNEQFF
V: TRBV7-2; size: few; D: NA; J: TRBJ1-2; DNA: TGTGCCAGCAGCTCTACGTCGGGGGGGGCGAATATTGGCTACACCTTC; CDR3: CASSSTSGGANIGYTF
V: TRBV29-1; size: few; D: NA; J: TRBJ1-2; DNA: TGCAGCGTTGAAAGGGGGGGGCGCGGCTATGGCTACACCTTC; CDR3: CSVERGGRGYGYTF
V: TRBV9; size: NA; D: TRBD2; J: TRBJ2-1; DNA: TGTGCCAGCCATTCGACTAGCGGGGGCCGGACAGATGAGCAGTTCTTC; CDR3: CASHSTSGGRTDEQFF
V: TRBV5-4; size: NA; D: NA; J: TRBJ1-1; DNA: TGTGCCAGCAGCCCACGACAGCTGAACACTGAAGCTTTCTTT; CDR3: CASSPRQLNTEAFF
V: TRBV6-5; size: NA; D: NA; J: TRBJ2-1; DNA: TGTGCCAGCAGTTGGCACAATGAGCAGTTCTTC; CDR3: CASSWHNEQFF
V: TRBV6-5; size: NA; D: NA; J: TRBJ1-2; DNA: TGTGCCAGCAGCAAGGGGGAAGGGTTGTCGGGCTACACCTTC; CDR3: CASSKGEGLSGYTF
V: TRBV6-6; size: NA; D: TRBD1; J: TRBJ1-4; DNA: TGTGCCCACAGACCGGGACAGGAGGAACTGTTTTTT; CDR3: CAHRPGQEELFF
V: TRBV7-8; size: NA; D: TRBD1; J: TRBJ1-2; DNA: TGTGCCAGCAGCCTAGAGACAGGGACCCTCGGGGGCTACACCTTC; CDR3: CASSLETGTLGGYTF
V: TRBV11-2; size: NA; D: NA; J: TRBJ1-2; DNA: TGTGCCAGCAGCTTAGACAGGGCCCACACCTTC; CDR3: CASSLDRAHTF
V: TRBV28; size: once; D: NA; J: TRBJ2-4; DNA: TGTGCCAGCAGTTTACAGGGGCTCCAAGCCAAAAACATTCAGTACTTC; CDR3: CASSLQGLQAKNIQYF
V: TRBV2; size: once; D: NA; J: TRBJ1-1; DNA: TGTGCCAGGTCAGCGGACACTGAAGCTTTCTTT; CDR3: CARSADTEAFF
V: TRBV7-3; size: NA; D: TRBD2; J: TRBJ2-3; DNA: TGTGCCAGCAGCTTAGCTGTCGGGGGGAGCACAGATACGCAGTATTTT; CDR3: CASSLAVGGSTDTQYF
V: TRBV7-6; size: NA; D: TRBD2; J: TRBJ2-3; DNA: TGTGCCAGCAGCTTAGCGGGACTAGCGGGGGGCCGTGGGGATACGCAGTATTTT; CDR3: CASSLAGLAGGRGDTQYF
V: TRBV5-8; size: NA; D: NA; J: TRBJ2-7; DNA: TGTGCCAGCAGCTTCAGGAGGGACTACGAGCAGTACTTC; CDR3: CASSFRRDYEQYF
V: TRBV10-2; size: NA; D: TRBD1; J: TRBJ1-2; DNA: TGCGCCAGCAGTGAGTCTACCCTCCGGGGACAGCTCTATGGCTACACCTTC; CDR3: CASSESTLRGQLYGYTF
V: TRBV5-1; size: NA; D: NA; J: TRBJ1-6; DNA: TGCGCCAGCAGACCACCAGGACAGAGGGAAAATTCACCCCTCCACTTT; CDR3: CASRPPGQRENSPLHF
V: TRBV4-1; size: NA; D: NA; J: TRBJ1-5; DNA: TGCGCCAGCAGCCCCTTGGGCGCCTCCAATCAGCCCCAGCATTTT; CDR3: CASSPLGASNQPQHF
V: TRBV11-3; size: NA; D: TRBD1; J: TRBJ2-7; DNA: TGTGCCAGCAGCGTAAGACTCCGGGAACAGGGGCCCTACGAGCAGTACTTC; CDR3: CASSVRLREQGPYEQYF
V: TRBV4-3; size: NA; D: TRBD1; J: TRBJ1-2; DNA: TGCGCCAGCAGCCAAGATAGGGGGCGTCGGGATGGCTACACCTTC; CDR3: CASSQDRGRRDGYTF
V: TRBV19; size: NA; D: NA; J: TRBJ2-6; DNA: TGTGCCAGTAGCCGAAACAGGGATCGGACCAACGTCCTGACTTTC; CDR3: CASSRNRDRTNVLTF
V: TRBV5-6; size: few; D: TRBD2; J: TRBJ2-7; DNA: TGTGCCAGCAGCTTTAATAGCGGGGGGTTCTACGAGCAGTACTTC; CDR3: CASSFNSGGFYEQYF
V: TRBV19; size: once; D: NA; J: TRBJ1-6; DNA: TGTGCCAGTAGTTTGACAGCCCCTAGTTCACCCCTCCACTTT; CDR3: CASSLTAPSSPLHF
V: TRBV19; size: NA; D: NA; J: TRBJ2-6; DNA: TGTGCCAGTAGTCCGGGGGCTGGGGCCAACGTCCTGACTTTC; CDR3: CASSPGAGANVLTF
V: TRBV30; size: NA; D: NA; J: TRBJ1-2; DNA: TGTGCCGGAACCGCCAGGGAAGGCGCTGGCTACACCTTC; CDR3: CAGTAREGAGYTF
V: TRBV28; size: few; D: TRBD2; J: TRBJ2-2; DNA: TGTGCCAGCAATTTTGGGAGGGACGGCTGGAACACCGGGGAGCTGTTTTTT; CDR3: CASNFGRDGWNTGELFF
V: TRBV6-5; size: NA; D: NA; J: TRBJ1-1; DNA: TGTGCCAGCAGTTCAAACAGGGATAATACTGAAGCTTTCTTT; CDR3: CASSSNRDNTEAFF
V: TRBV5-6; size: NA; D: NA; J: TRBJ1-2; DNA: TGTGCCAGCAGCTTGCGGGGGGCGCAAAACTATGGCTACACCTTC; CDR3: CASSLRGAQNYGYTF
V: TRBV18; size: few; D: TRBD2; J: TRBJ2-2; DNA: TGTGCCAGCTCACCACGTTCCAGCGGGGGCCTCAACACCGGGGAGCTGTTTTTT; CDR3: CASSPRSSGGLNTGELFF
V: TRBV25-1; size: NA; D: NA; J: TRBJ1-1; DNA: TGTGCCAGCTCCTTACACCAGAACACTGAAGCTTTCTTT; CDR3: CASSLHQNTEAFF
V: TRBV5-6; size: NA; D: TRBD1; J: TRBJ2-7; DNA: TGTGCCAGCAGCTTTTGGGGACAGGGGTTGTTAGAGCAGTACTTC; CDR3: CASSFWGQGLLEQYF
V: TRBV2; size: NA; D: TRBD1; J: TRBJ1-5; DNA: TGTGCCAGCAGTTTAAACAGGGGGTCTAATCAGCCCCAGCATTTT; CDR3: CASSLNRGSNQPQHF
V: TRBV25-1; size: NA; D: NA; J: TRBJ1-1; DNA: TGTGCCAGCAGTGAATATTTCCTTCCCGGGAGCCCCGTCGGAGCTTTCTTT; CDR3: CASSEYFLPGSPVGAFF